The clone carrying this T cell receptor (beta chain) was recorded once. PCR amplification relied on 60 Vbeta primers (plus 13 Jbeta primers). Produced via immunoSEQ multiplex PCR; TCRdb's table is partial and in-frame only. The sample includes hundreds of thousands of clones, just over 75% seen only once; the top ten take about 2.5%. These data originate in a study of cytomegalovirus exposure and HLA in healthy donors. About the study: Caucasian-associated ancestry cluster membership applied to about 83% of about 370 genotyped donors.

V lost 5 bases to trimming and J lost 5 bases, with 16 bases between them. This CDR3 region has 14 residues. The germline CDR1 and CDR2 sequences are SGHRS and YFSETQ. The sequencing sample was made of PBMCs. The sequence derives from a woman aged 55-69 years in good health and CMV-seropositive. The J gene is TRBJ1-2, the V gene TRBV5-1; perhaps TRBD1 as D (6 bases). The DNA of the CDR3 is TGCGCCAGCAGACTCGGTGGGGGCTCTTATGGCTACACCTTC. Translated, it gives CASRLGGGSYGYTF.